The rows below give T cell receptor beta chains drawn from one sample of a study of blood T cell repertoires in COVID-19. TCRdb's table, derived via immunoSEQ multiplex PCR, lists solely in-frame clones and lacks some. The sample shows under 200,000 clones, about four fifths of them seen only once. The sample taken for sequencing was peripheral blood. These receptors originate from a man between 65 and 85 years old with active or convalescent COVID-19. Both conserved end residues are part of each CDR3. Fields, in order: V gene, J gene, CDR3 length, CDR3 protein.

v_gene: TRBV9; j_gene: TRBJ2-3; len: 18; CDR3aa: CASSTTSGGAWGTDTQYF
v_gene: TRBV7-2; j_gene: TRBJ2-1; len: 15; CDR3aa: CAIPQGGITYNEQFF
v_gene: TRBV3-1/TRBV3-2; j_gene: TRBJ2-2; len: 17; CDR3aa: CASSLPGLAQNTGELFF
v_gene: TRBV6-2/TRBV6-3; j_gene: TRBJ1-4; len: 16; CDR3aa: CASRPRQGSTNEKLFF
v_gene: TRBV29-1; j_gene: TRBJ2-7; len: 14; CDR3aa: CSVAGGKLSYEQYF
v_gene: TRBV25-1; j_gene: TRBJ1-2; len: 14; CDR3aa: CASSGPLTGYGYTF
v_gene: TRBV7-6; j_gene: TRBJ1-1; len: 18; CDR3aa: CASSLGTGQGASITEAFF
v_gene: TRBV7-2; j_gene: TRBJ2-2; len: 15; CDR3aa: CAILSGTGITGELFF
v_gene: TRBV19; j_gene: TRBJ1-5; len: 14; CDR3aa: CASSPQGIQGAQHF
v_gene: TRBV6-5; j_gene: TRBJ2-7; len: 14; CDR3aa: CASRRTRGDYEQYF
v_gene: TRBV14; j_gene: TRBJ2-7; len: 15; CDR3aa: CASSQEGQAIYEQYF
v_gene: TRBV7-9; j_gene: TRBJ1-3; len: 16; CDR3aa: CASSLEGTIPGNTIYF
v_gene: TRBV20-1; j_gene: TRBJ2-3; len: 14; CDR3aa: CSASFRGWADTQYF
v_gene: TRBV3-1/TRBV3-2; j_gene: TRBJ1-5; len: 13; CDR3aa: CASRQGPNQPQHF
v_gene: TRBV3-1/TRBV3-2; j_gene: TRBJ1-5; len: 15; CDR3aa: CASSQGQGSNQPQHF
v_gene: TRBV12-3/TRBV12-4; j_gene: TRBJ1-5; len: 13; CDR3aa: CASSTGQDQPQHF
v_gene: TRBV2; j_gene: TRBJ1-2; len: 15; CDR3aa: CASSGGRESAYGYTF
v_gene: TRBV6-5; j_gene: TRBJ2-2; len: 13; CDR3aa: CASLTENTGELFF
v_gene: TRBV3-1/TRBV3-2; j_gene: TRBJ1-2; len: 13; CDR3aa: CASSHGQGSGYTF
v_gene: TRBV6-6; j_gene: TRBJ1-6; len: 14; CDR3aa: CASSNDLVGSPLHF
v_gene: TRBV6-2/TRBV6-3; j_gene: TRBJ2-2; len: 16; CDR3aa: CASSYSLTGVTGELFF
v_gene: TRBV7-3; j_gene: TRBJ2-1; len: 15; CDR3aa: CASSSWDYPSNEQFF
v_gene: TRBV3-1/TRBV3-2; j_gene: TRBJ2-5; len: 21; CDR3aa: CASSQTGQLAGVVRRQETQYF
v_gene: TRBV7-6; j_gene: TRBJ2-2; len: 18; CDR3aa: CASSPGPGDFTNTGELFF
v_gene: TRBV2; j_gene: TRBJ1-6; len: 16; CDR3aa: CASTIQGNPRDSPLHF
v_gene: TRBV5-5; j_gene: TRBJ2-7; len: 15; CDR3aa: CASSNGTPDSHEQYF
v_gene: TRBV6-2/TRBV6-3; j_gene: TRBJ1-1; len: 13; CDR3aa: CASSLTKNTEAFF
v_gene: TRBV4-1; j_gene: TRBJ2-3; len: 18; CDR3aa: CASSQDKTSGRAVDTQYF
v_gene: TRBV6-5; j_gene: TRBJ2-2; len: 15; CDR3aa: CASAPGGSNTGELFF
v_gene: TRBV4-3; j_gene: TRBJ1-3; len: 13; CDR3aa: CASSQGQGNTIYF
v_gene: TRBV4-3; j_gene: TRBJ2-1; len: 16; CDR3aa: CASSQDEAGGRNEQFF
v_gene: TRBV6-6; j_gene: TRBJ2-7; len: 16; CDR3aa: CASSYSTGQRTTEQYF
v_gene: TRBV9; j_gene: TRBJ1-2; len: 16; CDR3aa: CASSADRAGGYYGYTF
v_gene: TRBV19; j_gene: TRBJ1-5; len: 18; CDR3aa: CASSIGTGLGYSNQPQHF